This TCR beta chain was sequenced for a study of blood T cell repertoires in COVID-19. Generated by immunoSEQ multiplex PCR, the TCRdb table keeps only in-frame clones and is missing some. The sample carries a few hundred thousand clones, more than 70% recorded once. Germline V gene lookup returns CDR1 SGHRS and CDR2 YFSETQ. This CDR3 region has 17 residues. V dropped 0 bases and J dropped 4; count of bases not matched to a gene: 13. This clone has only one observation. The V call is TRBV5-1, the J call TRBJ2-7; 7 nucleotides align to TRBD1. This TCR derives from a man between 18 and 29 years old who had recovered from COVID-19. The specimen was peripheral blood. The CDR3 DNA is TGCGCCAGCAGCTTGGGGCCATTGGGGACAGAACAATACGAGCAGTACTTC. Protein product: CASSLGPLGTEQYEQYF.